This T cell receptor (beta chain) came from a study of shared clonotypes between healthy human individuals (dated by TCRdb to between 2020 and 2021). Regarding the study in general: A couple of women and a few men aged 18 to 49 years were included in the cohort. For each donor, CD4 naive and CD4 memory were each run on three plates, CD8 naive on two plates, and CD8 memory on one plate. To estimate repertoire size and how much clonotypes are shared between individuals, the study performed deep sequencing of blood TCR repertoires from roughly five healthy adults. Libraries were prepared and TCR repertoires were sequenced by different laboratories using diverse techniques, in order to increase sequencing depth and limit assay-specific biases. Between about 0.9 and 10 billion PBMCs per donor were obtained by leukapheresis.

Using the deep immunoSEQ assay, multiplex PCR amplified TCR CDR3 regions from genomic DNA. Genomic DNA extracted from each cell subset was distributed evenly over all wells of several immunoSEQ 96-well plates, and each plate served as one replicate. For sorted subsets, each replicate PCR was loaded with about 0.2 ug genomic DNA, equivalent to 30,000 to 35,000 T cell genomes. Purified libraries were quantified with a Qubit 3.0 fluorometer, sized on a Bioanalyzer 2100, and re-quantified with the KAPA Library Quantification kit. Every immunoSEQ 96-well plate was sequenced on a separate single-read 150-cycle Illumina NextSeq 550 flow cell. The authors' pipeline ran thus. Because only junctional sequences without quality scores were contained in the immunoSEQ output, filtering matching that applied to full-length reads could not be performed. To assign V/J genes and CDR3, sequences were annotated against IMGT germline references using PyIR, a Python wrapper for IgBLAST v1.9. Reads were removed for weak V/J assignments (E-value above 1e-6), missing CDR3, stop codons, out-of-frame junctions, or ambiguous translated residues. A V3J clonotype was defined by an identical inferred V gene, J gene, and CDR3 amino acid sequence. The percentage overlap between two repertoires was calculated by dividing the number of shared unique clonotypes by the size of the smaller repertoire. RTK rarefaction, the Chao1 estimator, and Recon v2.1 estimates of unobserved clonotypes were used to assess repertoire richness. Generation probabilities were computed with OLGA for all TCRbeta clonotypes obtained by the gDNA method from four donors. TCRdb limited this immuneACCESS table to in-frame rearrangements with V and J called. A share of clones is missing; checked studies link under half to unresolved V genes, and the rest is unexplained. For V, J and clone size, that table is used; D and trimming come from the DNA. Present in this sample are about 980,000 clones, less than 85% of which were seen just once. Clones ranked in the top ten supply about 1.5% of the sample.

The donors were healthy, HIV-negative adults with no recently reported acute infections or vaccinations. Every donor was a Caucasian adult residing in Nashville, Tennessee, USA. Magnetic negative selection was used to enrich CD4+ T cells, after which naive cells were positively selected on CD45RA and the negative fraction became the memory subset. After blood collection by leukapheresis, PBMCs were isolated using Ficoll-Histopaque density gradient centrifugation and then cryopreserved in the vapor phase of liquid nitrogen. Purity and quantity of every magnetically sorted T cell population were checked by analytical flow cytometry. Genomic DNA was isolated from each sorted fraction and quantified by UV absorbance on a Nanodrop 2000c. V and J are truncated by 0 bases and 3 bases respectively, leaving an intervening sequence of 10 bases. Taken from the germline V gene, the CDR1 and CDR2 loops are SGHRS and YFSETQ. The CDR3 goes from the cysteine to the phenylalanine over 14 residues. Of all the DNA, just the CDR3 is kept, 42 bases in frame from base 1.

Overall results and qualifications from the work: Larger estimated clonotype richness was generally found for naive subsets than for memory subsets. Clonotypes shared by all four sorted-subset donors showed higher generation probabilities than non-shared clonotypes. Because the study included only a small number of donors, the genetic and exposure-history diversity represented was limited. Sampling was restricted to blood, and TCR repertoires in tissue are likely to differ from TCR repertoires in blood. Based on pairwise subsampling, the degree of clonotype sharing among donors was expected to be affected by sequencing depth. Rarefaction of sorted-subset datasets indicated incomplete sequencing despite the large sequencing depth. When a few donors were compared, the shared fraction of clonotypes was about 5.4% for naive CD4, over 3% for naive CD8, roughly 2.5% for memory CD4, and 0.35% to 0.4% for memory CD8.

The table lists this clone with a few counts. No antigen is known for it. Per-base qualities were not stored, and no clone one base away is much larger. The source is a man aged 18 to 30 in good health. Material for sequencing was memory CD4+ T cells sorted from blood. This specimen's cell subset or site label, per the study, means: CD45RA-negative fraction. The chain links TRBV5-1 with TRBJ2-7, with the D gene possibly TRBD1 or TRBD2, each one fitting 6 bases. The bases read TGCGCCAGCAGCTTGGTACAGGGACTCTACGAGCAGTACTTC. Translated, this gives CASSLVQGLYEQYF.